This record covers a single T cell receptor beta chain. No cognate antigen has been identified for it. The junction departs from germline at one end; a sequencing error may be responsible. The sample is drawn from a study of blood T cells in healthy people across ages (dated by TCRdb to between 2014 and 2017). Regarding the study in general: In model experiments, template switching captured about one uniquely barcoded TCR beta cDNA molecule for every two T cells. The study measured age-related changes in TCR beta repertoire diversity using deep sequencing normalized with unique cDNA molecular identifiers. Donors were grouped into four age groups: young (average approximately 15 years), middle-aged (approximately 41), aged (over 55) and long-lived (around 80). Donors of different ages were randomly distributed across sequencing lanes to avoid experimental bias. Using the same blood draw, the study looked at two additional independent replicas of 1 million unique cDNA reads for two donors, one aged 18 to 29 and the other aged 80 or older. On the study overall, not on this receptor specifically: Estimates of total diversity based on one million sequenced T cells were considered lower bounds and underestimates. As age increased, observed TCR beta diversity per million T cells dropped in a roughly linear way, and a significant reduction was already evident by age 40. Compared with the aged group, more naive CD4+ T cells, fewer expanded clones and increased TCR diversity were shown by the long-lived group, suggesting age selection. Bulk unsorted PBMC profiling prevented conclusive comparison of naive and antigen-experienced compartments. Observed TCR beta diversity correlated strongly with the percentage of naive T cells measured by flow cytometry. Because the CMV infection status of the donors was unknown, age-related changes in expanded clonotypes may potentially have been confounded.

Donors were a few dozen systemically healthy Caucasian individuals from Russia aged roughly 6 to 90 years. About 10 milliliters of peripheral blood were collected from each donor into EDTA-treated Vacutainer tubes. Ficoll-Paque density-gradient centrifugation was used to isolate PBMCs, with at least 7 million per sample. Total RNA was extracted from PBMCs with Trizol reagent, with at least 5 micrograms obtained per sample. For every donor, an aliquot of PBMCs went through flow cytometry to measure the percentages of naive CD45RAhigh/CD27high T cells. CDR1 SNHLY and CDR2 FYNNEI are derived from the germline V gene. The CDR3 sequence holds 14 residues, the cysteine and phenylalanine included. This entry keeps only the CDR3 DNA: 42 bases, framed from base 1. The library was produced with 5' RACE. The listed sequencing device is Illumina HiSeq 2500. A second roughly 6 to 12 cycle PCR used a sample-barcoded 5' primer and a J-beta primer mix. A template-switch 5' adaptor carrying 12 random nucleotides introduced a unique molecular identifier onto each TCR beta cDNA molecule. Each sample yielded at least 2.5 million CDR3-containing paired-end reads. All of the RNA was converted into first-strand cDNA using the Mint cDNA synthesis kit, with a TRBC-specific oligonucleotide serving as the primer. Following uracil-DNA glycosylase treatment, a first 18-cycle PCR with universal primers M1SS and BC2_uni_R was performed on all cDNA. The study's own analysis went as follows. Each sample was normalized by randomly selecting 1 million high-quality reads, each carrying a distinct molecular identifier. Instead of being binned into consensus sequences, reads with shared molecular identifiers were discarded. MiTCR, run with a Q25 quality threshold and the strictest error-elimination algorithm, handled CDR3 identification, clonotype clustering and error correction. A nonparametric unseen species model using Euler transformation provided a lower-bound estimate of total TCR beta diversity. Starting from the raw public reads, TCRdb applied fastp trimming at Q25, assembled clones with MiXCR and retained in-frame beta chains. For every CDR3 protein sequence, its rows merge into one entry that carries the most common genes and DNA. In this record, the V and J calls reflect TCRdb's handling and not the investigators' own analysis. Counted in this sample were about 1 million distinct CDR3 sequences; 40% to 50% of them appeared once. Of the sample, approximately 19% falls within the top ten clones.

This receptor chain uses TRBV2 and TRBJ1-2; no D gene call is confident. Sequences were obtained from blood. This receptor was identified in a woman aged 55-70 years in good health. The CDR3 loop reads CASSEVLKSTGYTF. The sequenced DNA: TGTGCTAGCAGTGAAGTCCTGAAAAGCACTGGCTACACCTTC. With the portions outside the CDR3 filled from the reference TRBV2 and TRBJ1-2 genes, the complete variable region becomes EPEVTQTPSHQVTQMGQEVILRCVPISNHLYFYWYRQILGQKVEFLVSFYNNEISEKSEIFDDQFSVERPDGSNFTLKIRSTKLEDSAMYFCASSEVLKSTGYTFGSGTRLTVV.